The 16 T cell receptor beta chains below come from one sample, sequenced in a study of beta chain features in type 1 diabetes. Study-wide results and caveats: Moderately but significantly shorter TCRB CDR3s were found in Type 1 diabetes patients in all four CD4+ subsets.

Reverse transcription of all isolated RNA meant that expressed TCRB transcripts were sequenced. Data came from immunoSEQ multiplex PCR; TCRdb stores just in-frame clones and leaves some out. The sample holds a few hundred thousand clones, about 10% seen once. Their specific antigens are unknown. The sequencing sample was made of central memory CD4+ T cells from blood. These TCRs come from a man aged 25-45 years with type 1 diabetes.

V usage is TRBV4-1 and J usage is TRBJ2-3; D might be TRBD2 (6 bases). Germline V gene lookup returns CDR1 MGHRA and CDR2 YSYEKL. The CDR3 runs 16 residues. V was cut by 4 bases and J by 1 base, with 15 bases left in between. The CDR3 region has the DNA TGCGCCAGCAGCCCGGCCGGGACTCCCGGCACAGATACGCAGTATTTT. Translation gives CASSPAGTPGTDTQYF.

The J gene is TRBJ1-5, the V gene TRBV27, with D perhaps TRBD1 (5 bases). The CDR3 contains 16 residues. Germline CDR1 MNHEY, CDR2 SMNVEV (reference sequence). V dropped 5 bases and J dropped 3 bases, with 17 bases sitting between them. DNA for the CDR3: TGTGCCAGCAGTGGAAAGGGGAGGGGTGCCAATCAGCCCCAGCATTTT. This translates into CASSGKGRGANQPQHF.

This clone was found a few times. Possible read error: a much larger clone is one base away. V is TRBV5-6 and J is TRBJ2-2, with D uncertain. The V end lost 4 bases, the J end lost 3 bases, and 4 bases lay between the germline ends. Germline CDR1 is SGHDT and CDR2 is YYEEEE. The CDR3 is 12 residues long. CDR3 in amino acids: CASSPYTGELFF. CDR3 in DNA: TGTGCCAGCAGCCCTTACACCGGGGAGCTGTTTTTT.

This clone was observed a handful of times. The gene calls are TRBV28 and TRBJ2-5; D possibly corresponds to TRBD1 (5 bases). The assigned J gene may be wrong: the sequence end matches TRBJ2-7 better. The CDR3 extends over 12 amino acids. The germline V gene encodes CDR1 MDHEN and CDR2 SYDVKM. CDR3 protein: CASSYDSYEQYF. CDR3 DNA: TGTGCCAGCAGTTACGACAGCTACGAGCAGTACTTC.

The V gene is TRBV2, the J gene TRBJ2-7; TRBD2 matches 10 bases. The V gene end was trimmed by 6 bases and the J gene end by 3 bases; junction bases not matched to a gene: 5. The germline gives CDR1 SNHLY, CDR2 FYNNEI. The CDR3 is 14 amino acids. CDR3 coding DNA: TGTGCCAGCAGGGAGGAGCGGGAGGGCTACGAGCAGTACTTC. Encoded protein: CASREEREGYEQYF.

This clone was seen more than once but under ten times. The chain carries TRBV5-4 and TRBJ2-6; D is undetermined. V gave up 5 bases and J gave up 0 bases, with 18 bases separating them. Germline V lookup: CDR1 SGHNT, CDR2 YYREEE (reference sequence). CDR3 size: 18 residues. CDR3 coding DNA: TGTGCCAGCAGTGCAACCTGGACGGCAATCTCTGGGGCCAACGTCCTGACTTTC. Residues: CASSATWTAISGANVLTF.

The table lists this clone with a few counts. The chain carries TRBV6-1 and TRBJ2-3, with TRBD1 matching over 10 bases. This CDR3 spans 14 amino acids. Germline CDR1 MNHNS, CDR2 SASEGT. Trimming took 6 bases from V and 4 from J; bases not matched to a gene: 4. CDR3 region: CASSDRGPPDTQYF. The CDR3 region has the DNA TGTGCCAGCAGCGACAGGGGGCCGCCAGATACGCAGTATTTT.

The V call is TRBV27, the J call TRBJ2-2; the D is unclear. The CDR3 is made up of 16 amino acids. V dropped 4 bases and J dropped 1 base, with 13 bases sitting between them. CDR1 is MNHEY, CDR2 SMNVEV, per germline (reference sequence). The CDR3 nucleotides read TGTGCCAGCAGTTCCCCCATGAAGCGGAACACCGGGGAGCTGTTTTTT. Its protein is CASSSPMKRNTGELFF.

This clone came up a few times. V is TRBV28 and J is TRBJ1-2, with D unresolved. Germline CDR1 MDHEN, CDR2 SYDVKM. V lost 9 bases and J lost 5, with 19 bases in between. The CDR3 sequence is 14 residues long. CDR3 DNA sequence: TGTGCCAGTTCCGCCAAGCATTCTGGTTATGGCTACACCTTC. Protein product: CASSAKHSGYGYTF.

V is TRBV19 and J is TRBJ2-5, with D possibly TRBD2 on 6 matching bases. Trimming removed 5 bases from V and 0 bases from J, with 13 bases in between. The CDR3 length is 15 residues. Germline V CDR1 and CDR2: LNHDA, SQIVND (reference sequence). CDR3 DNA: TGTGCCAGTAGTCCGACGGGAGCCAACCAAGAGACCCAGTACTTC. This translates into CASSPTGANQETQYF.

This clone was observed a few times. The CDR3 is CATRSGGWNTEAFF. The CDR3 coding sequence is TGTGCCACCCGTTCAGGGGGCTGGAACACTGAAGCTTTCTTT. The V call is TRBV19, the J call TRBJ1-1, with 8 nucleotides matching TRBD1. The germline V gene has CDR1 LNHDA and CDR2 SQIVND (reference sequence). The V and J ends lost 10 bases and 1 base, in that order; junction bases with no gene match: 8. CDR3 length equals 14 residues.

The V call is TRBV29-1, the J call TRBJ2-5, with D unresolved. CDR3 size: 13 residues. Germline assignment: CDR1 SQVTM and CDR2 ANQGSEA. The ends were cut back, 7 bases at V and 2 bases at J, with 14 bases in the middle. Here the CDR3 DNA reads TGCAGCGGTGAGGCCGGGTTACAAGAGACCCAGTACTTC. This gives the protein CSGEAGLQETQYF.

This clone turned up a few times. The chain combines TRBV9 with TRBJ2-1; 9 bases align to TRBD2. CDR3 length: 16 residues. The germline V gene has CDR1 SGDLS and CDR2 YYNGEE. The J segment lost 1 base and the V segment lost 4 bases, leaving 6 bases of the junction unmatched. The DNA for the CDR3 is TGTGCCAGCAGCCCCCAGGGACTAGCATCCTACAATGAGCAGTTCTTC. Translated, it gives CASSPQGLASYNEQFF.

This clone appeared a few times. The chain couples TRBV7-2 to TRBJ2-7; D gene unclear. V was pared by 5 bases and J by 2 bases, with 13 bases between. CDR3 size: 14 residues. Germline loops: CDR1 SGHTA, CDR2 FQGNSA. CDR3 protein: CASSPRHLPYEQYF. The CDR3 coding sequence is TGTGCCAGCAGCCCACGACACCTTCCCTACGAGCAGTACTTC. The whole variable domain, filled in from reference TRBV7-2 and TRBJ2-7, reads GAGVSQSPSNKVTEKGKDVELRCDPISGHTALYWYRQSLGQGLEFLIYFQGNSAPDKSGLPSDRFSAERTGGSVSTLTIQRTQQEDSAVYLCASSPRHLPYEQYFGPGTRLTVT.

V usage is TRBV1 and J usage is TRBJ2-2; no DNA check was done on the table's D call, TRBD2. TRBV1 is a recognized pseudogene. The CDR3 runs 16 residues. CDR3: CTSSQDSYAFTGELFF. CDR3 bases: TGCACCAGCAGCCAAGATTCCTACGCGTTCACCGGGGAGCTGTTTTTT.

This clone has just one count. The chain joins TRBV5-1 to TRBJ2-1; 9 nucleotides agree with TRBD2. Looked up from germline, CDR1 is SGHRS and CDR2 is YFSETQ. The CDR3 has 15 amino acids. V shed 0 bases, J shed 6 bases, and the junction held 4 bases outside the gene matches. The CDR3 nucleotides are TGCGCCAGCAGCTTGGGGACTAGCGTGGGCAATGAGCAGTTCTTC. As protein: CASSLGTSVGNEQFF.